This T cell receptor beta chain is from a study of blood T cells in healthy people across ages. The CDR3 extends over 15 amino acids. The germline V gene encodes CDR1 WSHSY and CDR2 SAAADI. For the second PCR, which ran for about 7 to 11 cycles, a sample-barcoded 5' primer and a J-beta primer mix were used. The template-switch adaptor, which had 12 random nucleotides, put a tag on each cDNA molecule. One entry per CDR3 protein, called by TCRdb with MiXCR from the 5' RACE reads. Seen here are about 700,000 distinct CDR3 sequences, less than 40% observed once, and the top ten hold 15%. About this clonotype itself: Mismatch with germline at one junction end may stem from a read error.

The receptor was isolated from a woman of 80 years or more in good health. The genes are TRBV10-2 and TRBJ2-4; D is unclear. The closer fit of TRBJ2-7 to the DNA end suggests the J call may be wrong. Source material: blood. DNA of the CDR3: TGCGTCAGCAGTGATCTGATAGATAGATCCTACGAGCAGTACTTC. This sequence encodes CVSSDLIDRSYEQYF.